Below, 10 T cell receptor beta chains from the same sample are listed, as sequenced in a study of cytomegalovirus exposure and HLA in healthy donors. The PCR used 60 Vbeta and 13 Jbeta primers. Data came from immunoSEQ multiplex PCR; TCRdb stores just in-frame clones and leaves some out. The sample consists of about 130,000 clones, 70% to 85% of them appearing once. Sequences were obtained from PBMCs. These receptor sequences come from a woman between 45 and 65 years old in good health and CMV-seronegative.

CDR3: CASSLFPGGTSRVDSPLHF. The DNA of the CDR3 is TGTGCCAGCAGCTTATTTCCAGGTGGAACCTCGAGGGTAGATTCACCCCTCCACTTT. The chain joins TRBV7-6 to TRBJ1-6; no clear D. Germline CDR1 SGHVS, CDR2 FNYEAQ. The CDR3 loop spans 19 amino acids. The V end lost 2 bases, the J end lost 8 bases, and 25 bases lay between the germline ends.

This clone was seen only once. This chain uses TRBV9 with TRBJ2-3; 11 positions agree with TRBD2. The J segment lost 4 bases and the V segment lost 1 base, leaving 17 bases of the junction unmatched. The CDR3 totals 20 residues. CDR1 SGDLS and CDR2 YYNGEE come from the germline V gene. The CDR3, as DNA: TGTGCCAGCAGCGTATTAGCGGGAGGGCCAGGGAGCGGGTTCCCAGATACGCAGTATTTT. Its translation is CASSVLAGGPGSGFPDTQYF.

The V gene is TRBV30, the J gene TRBJ2-4; possible D gene TRBD1, 5 bases. Looked up from germline, CDR1 is GTSNPN and CDR2 is SVGIG (reference sequence). CDR3 length: 13 residues. Deletions cut 0 bases from V and 9 bases from J, with 12 bases between. DNA of the CDR3: TGTGCCTGGAGTGTAAAGGGGTATGTCATTCAGTACTTC. It encodes CAWSVKGYVIQYF.

The chain combines TRBV19 with TRBJ2-1; 7 bases fit TRBD1. From germline, CDR1 is LNHDA and CDR2 SQIVND (reference sequence). The CDR3 covers 12 residues. The junction had 6 bases not matched to a gene; V was cut back by 3 bases and J by 13 bases. The CDR3 loop is CASSISDRDQFF. In DNA, the CDR3 is TGTGCCAGTAGTATCTCCGACAGGGATCAGTTCTTC.

The chain links TRBV27 to TRBJ2-7, with TRBD1 as a possible D gene (6 bases). CDR1 is MNHEY, CDR2 SMNVEV, per germline (reference sequence). Trimming took 6 bases from V and 2 from J, leaving 14 bases between them. CDR3 length: 14 amino acids. The CDR3 sequence: CASSSPGAPYEQYF. Written as DNA, the CDR3 is TGTGCCAGCAGCTCACCAGGGGCCCCCTACGAGCAGTACTTC.

The chain combines TRBV11-2 with TRBJ2-1, with a weak D call TRBD2 (6 bases). Germline V gene sequence: CDR1 SGHAT, CDR2 FQNNGV. With 6 bases removed from V and 6 bases from J, the gap between germline ends came to 6 bases. The CDR3 covers 11 residues. CDR3 amino acids: CASRGGNEQFF. Written as DNA, the CDR3 is TGTGCCAGCAGGGGGGGCAATGAGCAGTTCTTC.

This clone has just a few counts. This sequence joins TRBV18 and TRBJ2-3; D perhaps matches TRBD1 (5 bases). The CDR3 length is 16 residues. Per the germline V gene, CDR1 is KGHSH and CDR2 is LQKENI. The germline V and J ends were trimmed by 0 bases and 2 bases, with 12 bases remaining between them. The CDR3 loop reads CASSPPGARITDTQYF. As DNA, the CDR3 is TGTGCCAGCTCACCACCAGGGGCCCGAATCACAGATACGCAGTATTTT. Full variable domain (rest looked up from reference TRBV18 and TRBJ2-3): NAGVMQNPRHLVRRRGQEARLRCSPMKGHSHVYWYRQLPEEGLKFMVYLQKENIIDESGMPKERFSAEFPKEGPSILRIQQVVRGDSAAYFCASSPPGARITDTQYFGPGTRLTVL.

The CDR3 coding sequence is TGTGCCAGCAGCGCTAGTTTTGCCTCCTATGGCTACACCTTC. The encoded protein is CASSASFASYGYTF. The chain joins TRBV7-9 to TRBJ1-2; no reliable D call. This CDR3 comprises 14 residues. CDR1 and CDR2 (germline): SEHNR, FQNEAQ (reference sequence). V lost 5 bases and J 4 bases, leaving 14 bases between the germline ends.

The CDR3 spells CASGEFRGYTF. The CDR3 region has the DNA TGTGCCAGCGGGGAGTTCCGGGGCTACACCTTC. The gene calls are TRBV6-1 and TRBJ1-2; D unclear. Looked up from germline, CDR1 is MNHNS and CDR2 is SASEGT. V was pared by 8 bases and J by 8 bases, with 12 bases between. CDR3 length: 11 amino acids.

This sequence joins TRBV19 and TRBJ1-2, with D possibly being TRBD1 (5 bases). The CDR3 runs to 13 residues. V lost 4 bases and J lost 5, with 11 bases in between. The V gene's germline CDR1 is LNHDA and CDR2 SQIVND (reference sequence). The CDR3 spells CASSTPGSYGYTF. CDR3 bases: TGTGCCAGTAGTACACCAGGGTCATATGGCTACACCTTC.